Described below is a single T cell receptor beta chain sequence and its context. Its target antigen remains unknown. Per-nucleotide qualities are absent, and no much larger clonotype sits a single base away. The sample is drawn from a study of T-cell reconstitution after alpha-beta-depleted transplantation in children (dated by TCRdb to the mid-2010s). About the investigation overall: Using TCR repertoire profiling, the study quantitatively followed how T-cell immune reconstitution unfolded in children after TCRalphabeta/CD19-depleted allogeneic hematopoietic cell transplantation.

General findings and caveats noted by the study authors: In some patients, the high TCRbeta diversity seen at day 60 was put down to recipient T cells and intrathymic progenitors that had survived conditioning. Over the following months the frequencies of hyperexpanded clones went down, and after one year T-cell counts and TCRbeta diversity were mostly credited to newly produced T cells. The apparently early alphabetaT-cell count recovery about two months after transplant was reportedly dependent on only several hundred rapidly expanded clones derived from non-depleted graft cells.

This specimen's treatment or condition label, per the study, means: allogeneic hematopoietic cell transplantation with graft depleted of TCRalphabeta T cells and CD19 B cells. Transplant recipients were children who received TCRalphabeta/CD19-depleted allogeneic hematopoietic cell grafts. Library preparation used PCR. The reads were generated on an Illumina HiSeq 2500. TCR library preparation used molecular barcoding, with unique molecular identifiers applied to normalize quantification of the TCRbeta repertoire. The public reads were reprocessed in TCRdb via fastp at Q25 and MiXCR, keeping in-frame beta chains. Rows are unified per CDR3 protein, each entry keeping the most common DNA and genes. This sample is represented by 900,000 or so distinct CDR3 sequences; under 20% of them were singletons. About 4.6% of the sample comes from the top ten. V was cut back by 1 base and J by 8 bases, leaving a gap of 20 bases between them. From the cysteine up to the phenylalanine, the CDR3 has a length of 16 residues. Of the read, only the CDR3 DNA is kept; its 48 bases are in frame from base 1. The germline V gene (reference sequence) gives CDR1 as LNHNV and CDR2 as YYDKDF.

This TCR was sampled from a male patient younger than 18 who had a stem cell transplant for acute lymphoblastic leukemia, so the T cells may come from the graft donor. Sequences were derived from PBMCs, mostly from graft donor cells, sampled 360 days after TCRalphabeta/CD19-depleted stem cell transplant. Here the chain combines TRBV15 and TRBJ1-1; a tentative D call is TRBD1 (5 bases match). The CDR3 here reads CATSRGGTPGLREAFF. The sequenced DNA is TGTGCCACCAGCAGAGGTGGGACGCCGGGCCTAAGAGAAGCTTTCTTT.